This T cell receptor (beta chain) emerged from a study of early T cells in non-severe SARS-CoV-2 infection (dated by TCRdb to the early 2020s). Concerning the study at large: Because TCR sequencing was done on bulk RNA from unsorted whole blood, the alpha and beta chains could not be paired.

This clonotype has only a few counts. What antigen it recognizes has not been identified. One base away there is no much larger clone; base qualities are not given. Spanning cysteine to phenylalanine, the CDR3 consists of 18 amino acids. Only CDR3 DNA remains: 54 bases, in frame from the first base. V has 4 bases trimmed and J has 7 bases trimmed; junction bases matching no gene number 14. According to the germline V gene (reference sequence), CDR1 reads SGHKS and CDR2 reads YYEKEE. Summary of the overall study and its limitations: VDJdb matching was skewed toward anti-spike CD8 responses and likely underestimated virus-specific expansions by missing private and CD4 specificities.

Receptor amplification or capture employed 5' RACE. TCRdb shows the sequencer as NextSeq 500. To correct for sequencing error and PCR bias, the TCR library protocol tagged individual cDNA molecules with unique molecular identifiers. Both TCR alpha and beta chains were sequenced, and tight co-correlation was observed between alpha and beta sequence abundances in each sample. Per the original workflow: Decombinator V4 was used to perform V gene, J gene and CDR3 annotation of TCR sequences. Expanded TCRs were defined as changing significantly between any two time points under a Poisson model with p below 0.0001. TCR abundances were normalised to the total number of TCRs sequenced per sample and expressed as counts per million. TRAV1-2 paired with TRAJ12, TRAJ20 or TRAJ33 defined MAIT TCRs, while TRAV10 paired with TRAJ18 defined iNKT TCRs. VDJdb, accessed 1 November 2021, was searched for CMV, EBV and SARS-CoV-2 annotated TCRs, excluding TCRs annotated for multiple antigens. TCRdb reprocessed the public reads (quality trimming at Q25 with fastp, clone calling with MiXCR) and kept in-frame beta chains. Each CDR3 protein gets just one entry, which takes the most common genes and DNA from the rows behind it. These V and J calls are TCRdb output, not the study's own analysis. The sample profile shows just over 60,000 distinct CDR3 sequences; almost 9.5% of them were found once. Approximately 1.1% of the sample goes to the ten largest clones.

Set within a cohort of healthcare workers in London, UK, this nested case-control study involved weekly PCR testing of nasopharyngeal swabs along with blood sampling. Healthcare workers were recruited between 23 and 31 March 2020, during the week of the UK lockdown, and were followed weekly for up to roughly 15 weeks. The sample consisted of whole blood. This receptor was obtained from an adult who was a healthcare worker with PCR-confirmed SARS-CoV-2 infection or an uninfected control (not recorded which). The V and J segments used are TRBV5-5 and TRBJ2-2; the junction holds 12 bases that match TRBD2. The CDR3 protein sequence reads: CASSPDVGTSGRIGELFF. The nucleotide sequence reads as follows: TGTGCCAGCAGCCCCGATGTAGGGACTAGCGGGCGGATCGGGGAGCTGTTTTTT. When the CDR3 is completed using the reference TRBV5-5 and TRBJ2-2 genes on either side, the full variable domain is DAGVTQSPTHLIKTRGQQVTLRCSPISGHKSVSWYQQVLGQGPQFIFQYYEKEERGRGNFPDRFSARQFPNYSSELNVNALLLGDSALYLCASSPDVGTSGRIGELFFGEGSRLTVL.